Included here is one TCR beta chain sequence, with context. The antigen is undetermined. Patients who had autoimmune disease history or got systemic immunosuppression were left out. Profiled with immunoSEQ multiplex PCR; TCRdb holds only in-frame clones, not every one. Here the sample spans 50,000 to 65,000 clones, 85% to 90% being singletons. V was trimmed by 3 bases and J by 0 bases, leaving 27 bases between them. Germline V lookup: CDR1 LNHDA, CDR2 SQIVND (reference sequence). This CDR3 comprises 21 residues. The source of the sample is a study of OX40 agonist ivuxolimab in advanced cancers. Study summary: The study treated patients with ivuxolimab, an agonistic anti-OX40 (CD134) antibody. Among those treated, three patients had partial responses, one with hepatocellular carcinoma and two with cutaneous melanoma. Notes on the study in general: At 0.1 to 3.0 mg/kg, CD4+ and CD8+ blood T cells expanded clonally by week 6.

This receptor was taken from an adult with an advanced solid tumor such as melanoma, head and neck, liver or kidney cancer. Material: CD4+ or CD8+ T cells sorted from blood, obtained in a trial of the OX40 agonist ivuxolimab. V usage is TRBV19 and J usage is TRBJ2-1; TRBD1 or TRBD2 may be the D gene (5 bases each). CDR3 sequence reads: CASSIRGRQSPYISSYNEQFF. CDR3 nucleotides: TGTGCCAGTAGTATCCGGGGCCGACAGAGCCCTTATATTAGCTCCTACAATGAGCAGTTCTTC.